This TCR beta chain was identified in a study of blood T cell repertoires in COVID-19. In the study overall: PBMCs, B-cell-depleted T cells, or T cells were the source of the cDNA or gDNA that made up the material.

The germline V gene encodes CDR1 SGHVS and CDR2 FNYEAQ. Trimming removed 5 bases at V and 6 bases at J, with 17 bases between. The length of the CDR3 is 14 residues. Clinical history as reported by participants underpinned cohort assignment. Cohort 3 donors were reported recovered after two negative PCRs, clearance, or symptom resolution. Generated by immunoSEQ multiplex PCR, the TCRdb table keeps only in-frame clones and is missing some. The sample records under 250,000 clones, 80% to 90% being singletons. This clonotype was sampled from a middle-aged man who had recovered from COVID-19. Sequences were obtained from PBMCs or T cells enriched from blood (not recorded which). J is TRBJ2-7 and V is TRBV7-6; weak D call: TRBD2 (6 bases). CDR3 nucleotide sequence: TGTGCCAGCAGCCCGAGCTCAAGGGGAGGCGAGCAGTACTTC. This sequence encodes CASSPSSRGGEQYF. Based on the CDR3 plus reference TRBV7-6 and TRBJ2-7, the full variable domain is GAGVSQSPRYKVTKRGQDVALRCDPISGHVSLYWYRQALGQGPEFLTYFNYEAQQDKSGLPNDRFSAERPEGSISTLTIQRTEQRDSAMYRCASSPSSRGGEQYFGPGTRLTVT.